This T cell receptor (beta chain) was sequenced in a study of T cell responses to AZD1222 COVID-19 vaccine. Per the germline V gene, CDR1 is SGHNT and CDR2 is YYREEE (reference sequence). The CDR3 runs to 15 residues. V lost 3 bases to trimming and J lost 0 bases, with 11 bases between them. Clones were sequenced by immunoSEQ multiplex PCR, and TCRdb holds only the in-frame ones, with some missing. The repertoire has roughly 140,000 clones, roughly 93% of them found once; the top ten carry more than 1.5%. Specimen: peripheral blood, collected 28 days after the second AZD1222 dose. The chain employs TRBV5-4 and TRBJ2-3, with D uncertain. This receptor was taken from an adult who received the AZD1222 COVID-19 vaccine. The CDR3 region has the DNA TGTGCCAGCAGCTCACGGACGGCTAGCACAGATACGCAGTATTTT. Translated, it gives CASSSRTASTDTQYF. The complete variable domain, with remaining parts taken from reference TRBV5-4 and TRBJ2-3, reads ETGVTQSPTHLIKTRGQQVTLRCSSQSGHNTVSWYQQALGQGPQFIFQYYREEENGRGNFPPRFSGLQFPNYSSELNVNALELDDSALYLCASSSRTASTDTQYFGPGTRLTVL.